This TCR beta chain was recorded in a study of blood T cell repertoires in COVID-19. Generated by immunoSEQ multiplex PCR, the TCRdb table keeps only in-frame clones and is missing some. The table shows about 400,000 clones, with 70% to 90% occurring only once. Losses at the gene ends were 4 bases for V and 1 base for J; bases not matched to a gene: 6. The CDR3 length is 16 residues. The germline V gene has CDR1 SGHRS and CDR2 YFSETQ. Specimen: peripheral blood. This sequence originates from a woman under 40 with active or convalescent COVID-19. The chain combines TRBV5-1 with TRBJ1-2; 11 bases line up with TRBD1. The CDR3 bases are TGCGCCAGCAGCCCCTGGGGGACAGGGGGTAACTATGGCTACACCTTC. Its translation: CASSPWGTGGNYGYTF. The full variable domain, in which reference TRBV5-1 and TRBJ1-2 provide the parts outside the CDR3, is KAGVTQTPRYLIKTRGQQVTLSCSPISGHRSVSWYQQTPGQGLQFLFEYFSETQRNKGNFPGRFSGRQFSNSRSEMNVSTLELGDSALYLCASSPWGTGGNYGYTFGSGTRLTVV.